Listed here is a single T cell receptor (beta chain). Antigen unknown. It may be a read error: a sequence one base away is much more abundant. The library came from three nested PCR rounds adapted from ARM-PCR protocols. Each CDR3 protein gets one entry after TCRdb re-called the multiplex PCR reads with MiXCR. The table has about 200,000 distinct CDR3 sequences, about 71% seen once. This sample was taken from a study of tumor and adjacent non-tumor tissue in lung cancer. About the study: On average, productive TCRbeta reads reached about 4 million per sample.

Germline trimming cut 2 bases from V and 13 bases from J; bases unmatched to any gene: 7. This CDR3 has 13 residues. From germline, CDR1 is MNHEY and CDR2 SVGAGI. Overall study findings and caveats: TCR diversity was significantly greater in tumor than normal lung tissue. In normal lung, the top 100 clones were significantly more dominant than in tumor.

This sample's RNA came from whole unsorted tissue. Newly diagnosed lung cancer patients had thoracic surgery in China, August–November 2014, without prior chemotherapy. The sample consisted of lung tumor tissue. The chain joins TRBV6-5 to TRBJ2-2; TRBD1 matches 7 bases. The clonotype originates from a man aged 60 to 69 with non-small cell lung cancer. CDR3 coding DNA: TGTGCCAGCAGTTACACCGGACAGGAAGGGCTGTTTTTT. Its translation: CASSYTGQEGLFF.